This T cell receptor beta chain was recovered during a study of CD8+CD57+ T cells in acquired aplastic anemia. Study information: Mean yield of DNA from sorted CD4+ and CD8+ cells was roughly 3.2 ug.

The germline CDR1 and CDR2 sequences are SQVTM and ANQGSEA. V was trimmed by 1 base and J by 6 bases, leaving 16 bases between them. This CDR3 spans 14 amino acids. Genomic DNA, serving as template, underwent TCR beta VDJ and CDR3 profiling. TCRdb ran MiXCR on the reads and lists one entry per CDR3 protein. The sample consists of about 160,000 distinct CDR3 sequences, around 52% of them appearing once. Those patients picked for sequencing had displayed CD8+CD57+ cell expansion on flow cytometry. The sequenced material came from sorted CD4+, CD8+, or CD8+CD57+ T cells (not recorded which) from PBMCs. V usage is TRBV29-1 and J usage is TRBJ2-7; maybe TRBD2 (6 bases). The source of this sequence is a human donor with aplastic anemia. CDR3 loop: CSVEGTRAGSEQYF. In nucleotides, the CDR3 is TGCAGCGTTGAAGGGACGAGGGCGGGGTCCGAGCAGTACTTC.